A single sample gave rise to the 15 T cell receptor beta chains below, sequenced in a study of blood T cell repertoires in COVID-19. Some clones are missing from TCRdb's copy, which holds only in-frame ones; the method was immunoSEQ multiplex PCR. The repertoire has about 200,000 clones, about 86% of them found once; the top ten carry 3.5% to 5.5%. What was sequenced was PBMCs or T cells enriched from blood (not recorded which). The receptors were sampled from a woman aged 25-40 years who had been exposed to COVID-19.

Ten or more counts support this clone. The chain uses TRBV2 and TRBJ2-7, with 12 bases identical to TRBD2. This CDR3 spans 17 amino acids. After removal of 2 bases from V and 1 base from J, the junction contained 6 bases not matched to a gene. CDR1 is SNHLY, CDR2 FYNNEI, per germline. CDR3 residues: CASSEFGTSGLSYEQYF. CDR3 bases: TGTGCCAGCAGTGAATTTGGGACTAGCGGGTTGTCCTACGAGCAGTACTTC.

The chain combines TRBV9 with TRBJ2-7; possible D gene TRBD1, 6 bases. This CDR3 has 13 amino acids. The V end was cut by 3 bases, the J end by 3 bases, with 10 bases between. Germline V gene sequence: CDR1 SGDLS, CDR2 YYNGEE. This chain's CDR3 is CASSDRDNYEQYF. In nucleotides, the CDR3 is TGTGCCAGCAGCGACCGGGACAACTACGAGCAGTACTTC. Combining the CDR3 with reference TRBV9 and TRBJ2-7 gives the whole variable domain DSGVTQTPKHLITATGQRVTLRCSPRSGDLSVYWYQQSLDQGLQFLIQYYNGEERAKGNILERFSAQQFPDLHSELNLSSLELGDSALYFCASSDRDNYEQYFGPGTRLTVT.

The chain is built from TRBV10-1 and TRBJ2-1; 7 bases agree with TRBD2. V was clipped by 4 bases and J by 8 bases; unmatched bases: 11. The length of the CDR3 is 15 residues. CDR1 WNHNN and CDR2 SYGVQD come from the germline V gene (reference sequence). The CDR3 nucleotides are TGCGCCAGCAGTGGGAGAGGCGCGGGGGAGGATGAGCAGTTCTTC. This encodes CASSGRGAGEDEQFF.

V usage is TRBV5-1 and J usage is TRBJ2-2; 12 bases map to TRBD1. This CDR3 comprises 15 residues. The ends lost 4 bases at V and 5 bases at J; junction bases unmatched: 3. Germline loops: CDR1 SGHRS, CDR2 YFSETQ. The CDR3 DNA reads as TGCGCCAGCAGCAGGGGACAGGGGGCAACCGGGGAGCTGTTTTTT. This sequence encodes CASSRGQGATGELFF.

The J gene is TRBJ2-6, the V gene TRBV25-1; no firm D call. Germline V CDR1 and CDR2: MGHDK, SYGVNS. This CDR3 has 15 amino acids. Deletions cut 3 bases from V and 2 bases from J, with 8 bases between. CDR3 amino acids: CASSDFTTGANVLTF. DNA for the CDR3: TGTGCCAGCAGTGATTTCACAACTGGGGCCAACGTCCTGACTTTC.

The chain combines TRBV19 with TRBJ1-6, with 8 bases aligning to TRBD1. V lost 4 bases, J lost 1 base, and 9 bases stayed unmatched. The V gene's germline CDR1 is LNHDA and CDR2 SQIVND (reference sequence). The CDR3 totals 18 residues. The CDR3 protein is CASSTLRTGSSYNSPLHF. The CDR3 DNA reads TGTGCCAGTAGTACACTTCGGACAGGGAGTTCCTATAATTCACCCCTCCACTTT.

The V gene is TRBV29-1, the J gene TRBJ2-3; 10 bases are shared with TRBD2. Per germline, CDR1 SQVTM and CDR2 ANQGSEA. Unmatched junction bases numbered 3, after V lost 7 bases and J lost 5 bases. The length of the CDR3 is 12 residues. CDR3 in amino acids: CSGGLALDTQYF. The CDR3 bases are TGCAGCGGGGGACTAGCGTTAGATACGCAGTATTTT.

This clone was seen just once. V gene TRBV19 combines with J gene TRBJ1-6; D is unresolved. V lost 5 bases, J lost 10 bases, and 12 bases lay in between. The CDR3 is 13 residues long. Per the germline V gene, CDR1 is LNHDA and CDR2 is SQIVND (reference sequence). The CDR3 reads CASSVGLSSPLHF. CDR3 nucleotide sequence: TGTGCCAGTAGTGTCGGGTTGAGCTCACCCCTCCACTTT.

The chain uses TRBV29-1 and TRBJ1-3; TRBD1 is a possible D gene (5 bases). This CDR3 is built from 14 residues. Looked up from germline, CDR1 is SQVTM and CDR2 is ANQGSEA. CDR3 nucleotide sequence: TGCAGTGCCTGGACACTGAGCTCTGGAAACACCATATATTTT. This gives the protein CSAWTLSSGNTIYF.

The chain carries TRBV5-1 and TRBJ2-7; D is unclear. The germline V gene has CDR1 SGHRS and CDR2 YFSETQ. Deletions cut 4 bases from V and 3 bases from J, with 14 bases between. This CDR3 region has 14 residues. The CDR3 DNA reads TGCGCCAGCAGCCCGGTAGAGACAAACTACGAGCAGTACTTC. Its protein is CASSPVETNYEQYF.

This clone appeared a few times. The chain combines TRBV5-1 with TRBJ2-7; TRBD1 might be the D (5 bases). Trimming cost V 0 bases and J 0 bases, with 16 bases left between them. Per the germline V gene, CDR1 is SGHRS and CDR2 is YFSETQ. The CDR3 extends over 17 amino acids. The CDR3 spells CASSLGSLSDNSYEQYF. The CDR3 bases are TGCGCCAGCAGCTTGGGGAGCCTATCGGACAACTCCTACGAGCAGTACTTC. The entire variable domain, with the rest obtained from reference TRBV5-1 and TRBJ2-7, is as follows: KAGVTQTPRYLIKTRGQQVTLSCSPISGHRSVSWYQQTPGQGLQFLFEYFSETQRNKGNFPGRFSGRQFSNSRSEMNVSTLELGDSALYLCASSLGSLSDNSYEQYFGPGTRLTVT.

CDR3 protein: CASSKGAGASYEQYF. The CDR3 DNA sequence: TGTGCCAGCAGCAAGGGGGCCGGGGCGTCCTACGAGCAGTACTTC. The chain has TRBV3-1 (or the pseudogene TRBV3-2) and TRBJ2-7; 7 nucleotides agree with TRBD1. J was trimmed by 1 base and V by 5 bases; bases with no gene match: 8. Germline V CDR1 and CDR2: LGHDT, YNNKEL (reference sequence). The CDR3 sequence is 15 residues long.

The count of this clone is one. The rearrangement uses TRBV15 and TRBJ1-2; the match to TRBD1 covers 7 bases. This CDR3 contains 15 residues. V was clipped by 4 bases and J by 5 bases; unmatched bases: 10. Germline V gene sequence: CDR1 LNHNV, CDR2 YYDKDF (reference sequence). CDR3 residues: CATSNLPDRIYGYTF. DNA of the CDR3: TGTGCCACCAGCAACCTCCCGGACAGGATATATGGCTACACCTTC. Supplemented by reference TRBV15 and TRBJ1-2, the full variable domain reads DAMVIQNPRYQVTQFGKPVTLSCSQTLNHNVMYWYQQKSSQAPKLLFHYYDKDFNNEADTPDNFQSRRPNTSFCFLDIRSPGLGDTAMYLCATSNLPDRIYGYTFGSGTRLTVV.

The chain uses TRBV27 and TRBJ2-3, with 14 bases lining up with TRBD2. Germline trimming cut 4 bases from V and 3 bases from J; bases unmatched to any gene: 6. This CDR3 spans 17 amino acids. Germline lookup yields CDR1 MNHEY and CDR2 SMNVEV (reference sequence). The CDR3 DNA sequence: TGTGCCAGCAGTTCCCGATGGACTAGCGGGGGGACAGATACGCAGTATTTT. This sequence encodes CASSSRWTSGGTDTQYF.

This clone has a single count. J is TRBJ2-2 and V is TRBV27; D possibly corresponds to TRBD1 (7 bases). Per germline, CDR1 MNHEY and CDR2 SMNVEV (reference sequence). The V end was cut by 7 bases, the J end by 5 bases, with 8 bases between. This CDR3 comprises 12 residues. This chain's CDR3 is CASTGGTGELFF. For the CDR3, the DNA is TGTGCCAGCACAGGGGGGACCGGGGAGCTGTTTTTT.